These 32 T cell receptor beta chains were sequenced from one sample in a study of cytomegalovirus exposure and HLA in healthy donors. Generated by immunoSEQ multiplex PCR, the TCRdb table keeps only in-frame clones and is missing some. The table records 150,000 to 200,000 clones, more than 70% of them present only once. The specimen was PBMCs. The receptors derive from a man aged 25 to 40 in good health and CMV-seropositive.

This clone was found once. The V call is TRBV28, the J call TRBJ1-1, with D unresolved. CDR3 size: 14 residues. V shed 5 bases and J shed 6 bases, with 16 bases lying between them. Germline-derived CDR1 and CDR2 are MDHEN and SYDVKM. The CDR3 loop is CASSPSPGRSEAFF. Here the CDR3 DNA reads TGTGCCAGCAGTCCCTCCCCGGGGAGGTCTGAAGCTTTCTTT.

CDR3 bases: TGTGCCAGCAGCGAGCAACAGGGAGACTATGGCTACACCTTC. Translation gives CASSEQQGDYGYTF. The chain employs TRBV7-2 and TRBJ1-2; possible D gene TRBD1, 6 bases. Germline V gives CDR1 SGHTA, CDR2 FQGNSA. The CDR3 totals 14 residues. Trimming cost V 5 bases and J 3 bases, with 13 bases left between them.

This sequence joins TRBV2 and TRBJ1-4, with TRBD1 matching 7 bases. This CDR3 is built from 14 residues. V was pared by 6 bases and J by 3 bases, with 4 bases of the junction left unmatched. CDR1 is SNHLY and CDR2 is FYNNEI in the germline V gene. CDR3 sequence: CASRQGYPNEKLFF. CDR3 nucleotide sequence: TGTGCCAGCAGACAGGGGTACCCTAATGAAAAACTGTTTTTT. Full variable domain (outside the CDR3, taken from reference TRBV2 and TRBJ1-4): EPEVTQTPSHQVTQMGQEVILRCVPISNHLYFYWYRQILGQKVEFLVSFYNNEISEKSEIFDDQFSVERPDGSNFTLKIRSTKLEDSAMYFCASRQGYPNEKLFFGSGTQLSVL.

This rearrangement joins TRBV9 to TRBJ2-1; 8 bases are a match to TRBD2. There are 17 residues in the CDR3. With V trimmed by 3 bases and J by 10 bases, 18 bases remained unmatched. CDR1 is SGDLS, CDR2 YYNGEE, per germline. In nucleotides, the CDR3 is TGTGCCAGCAGCGGAGCCTTGGCGGGAGGCTCTTCAAGCGAGCAGTTCTTC. Protein sequence: CASSGALAGGSSSEQFF.

The chain employs TRBV5-4 and TRBJ2-7; TRBD1 agrees at 7 bases. This CDR3 comprises 14 residues. V was clipped by 4 bases and J by 3 bases; unmatched bases: 7. Germline values: CDR1 SGHNT, CDR2 YYREEE (reference sequence). The CDR3 protein is CASSPLAGGYEQYF. For the CDR3, the DNA is TGTGCCAGCAGCCCCCTGGCAGGGGGCTACGAGCAGTACTTC.

The rearrangement uses TRBV18 and TRBJ1-2; D not certain. This CDR3 contains 14 residues. CDR1 KGHSH and CDR2 LQKENI come from the germline V gene. Trimming took off 2 bases at V and 7 bases at J, with 14 bases between the two ends. The CDR3 sequence is CASSPDGQAGGYTF. The CDR3 nucleotides read TGTGCCAGCTCACCAGATGGGCAGGCCGGTGGCTACACCTTC.

This rearrangement joins TRBV19 to TRBJ2-5, with 7 bases aligning to TRBD2. Germline V gene data show CDR1 as LNHDA and CDR2 as SQIVND (reference sequence). V lost 7 bases and J lost 5; bases outside the gene matches: 4. This CDR3 region has 12 residues. The CDR3 bases are TGTGCCAGTAAGCAGGGAGGGGAGACCCAGTACTTC. It yields the protein CASKQGGETQYF.

This chain links TRBV2 with TRBJ2-6; 7 bases line up with TRBD1. V shed 8 bases and J 0 bases; nucleotides not matched to a gene: 10. Germline loops: CDR1 SNHLY, CDR2 FYNNEI. The CDR3 has 17 residues. The CDR3 here is CASVAGGDFSGANVLTF. In DNA, the CDR3 is TGTGCCAGCGTCGCAGGGGGAGACTTCTCTGGGGCCAACGTCCTGACTTTC.

J is TRBJ1-5 and V is TRBV5-4, with 9 positions matching TRBD1. The CDR3 totals 18 residues. Germline CDR1 reads SGHNT; CDR2 reads YYREEE (reference sequence). The V gene end was trimmed by 2 bases and the J gene end by 0 bases; junction bases not matched to a gene: 9. This CDR3 is CASSFKRDRVASNQPQHF. For the CDR3, the DNA is TGTGCCAGCAGCTTTAAGCGGGACAGGGTTGCTAGCAATCAGCCCCAGCATTTT.

CDR3 sequence: CASSRLTESYEQYF. The CDR3 coding sequence is TGCGCCAGCAGCCGACTGACAGAATCCTACGAGCAGTACTTC. The V call is TRBV4-1, the J call TRBJ2-7; a weak D match, TRBD1 (5 bases). Germline CDR1 is MGHRA and CDR2 is YSYEKL. With 4 bases removed from V and 1 base from J, the gap between germline ends came to 11 bases. The CDR3 length is 14 residues.

The chain uses TRBV7-6 and TRBJ2-1; 8 bases are a match to TRBD2. Trimming removed 3 bases from V and 6 bases from J; junction bases left unmatched: 4. This CDR3 contains 14 residues. Germline values: CDR1 SGHVS, CDR2 FNYEAQ. The CDR3 is CASSFIGGGNEQFF. The CDR3 coding sequence is TGTGCCAGCAGCTTCATCGGGGGGGGCAATGAGCAGTTCTTC.

This clone was seen a few times. V gene TRBV7-9 combines with J gene TRBJ1-4; D possibly corresponds to TRBD1 (5 bases). This CDR3 region has 13 residues. The V gene's germline CDR1 is SEHNR and CDR2 FQNEAQ (reference sequence). Trimming shortened V by 1 base and J by 12 bases, and 12 bases separated the two germline ends. In DNA form, the CDR3 reads TGTGCCAGCAGCTTAGAAGCAGGGAAAGAACTGTTTTTT. Translated, it gives CASSLEAGKELFF.

J is TRBJ1-2 and V is TRBV7-9; unclear D gene. V lost 2 bases, J lost 6 bases, and 10 bases lay in between. In germline, CDR1 is SEHNR, CDR2 FQNEAQ (reference sequence). The CDR3 totals 13 residues. CDR3 amino acids: CASSLWAQDGYTF. The DNA for the CDR3 is TGTGCCAGCAGCTTATGGGCACAAGATGGCTACACCTTC. Combining the CDR3 with reference TRBV7-9 and TRBJ1-2 gives the whole variable domain DTGVSQNPRHKITKRGQNVTFRCDPISEHNRLYWYRQTLGQGPEFLTYFQNEAQLEKSRLLSDRFSAERPKGSFSTLEIQRTEQGDSAMYLCASSLWAQDGYTFGSGTRLTVV.

The gene calls are TRBV7-2 and TRBJ2-1; a weak D match, TRBD2 (6 bases). Trimming cost V 1 base and J 6 bases, with 16 bases left between them. This CDR3 region has 16 residues. Germline loops: CDR1 SGHTA, CDR2 FQGNSA. The chain's CDR3 is CASSLGGGAGSNEQFF. The CDR3 coding sequence is TGTGCCAGCAGCTTAGGCGGAGGGGCAGGGTCCAATGAGCAGTTCTTC.

This chain links TRBV19 with TRBJ2-1, with D tentatively TRBD1 (6 bases). Trimming removed 5 bases from V and 7 bases from J, with 9 bases in between. CDR1 and CDR2 (germline): LNHDA, SQIVND (reference sequence). The CDR3 has 12 residues. This chain's CDR3 is CASSEQGNEQFF. The CDR3 nucleotides are TGTGCCAGTAGTGAACAGGGTAATGAGCAGTTCTTC.

This CDR3 reads CASSLGERIYNEQFF. The CDR3 coding sequence is TGTGCCAGCAGCCTCGGGGAGCGGATCTACAATGAGCAGTTCTTC. The rearrangement uses TRBV7-8 and TRBJ2-1; TRBD2 might be the D (5 bases). Trimming stripped 5 bases from V and 3 bases from J, with 14 bases between. Per germline, CDR1 SGHVS and CDR2 FQNEAQ. The CDR3 totals 15 residues.

The chain combines TRBV30 with TRBJ2-7; 12 bases line up with TRBD1. The J segment lost 6 bases and the V segment lost 4 bases, leaving 7 bases of the junction unmatched. This CDR3 is 14 amino acids long. The germline CDR1 and CDR2 sequences are GTSNPN and SVGIG (reference sequence). In DNA, the CDR3 is TGTGCCTGGAAGACCGGGACAGGGGGCCTCGAGCAGTACTTC. Its translation is CAWKTGTGGLEQYF.

This clone appeared once. This chain links TRBV25-1 with TRBJ1-3, with unresolved D. In germline, CDR1 is MGHDK, CDR2 SYGVNS. The CDR3 totals 15 residues. V lost 1 base to trimming and J lost 4 bases, with 11 bases between them. CDR3 nucleotide sequence: TGTGCCAGCAGTGAATGGGAGGCACTAGGAAACACCATATATTTT. This sequence encodes CASSEWEALGNTIYF.

CDR3 DNA sequence: TGCAGCGTTGTCGGAGGGAGGGCTAGCGGGGTCGGGGCCCAGTACTTC. It is translated as CSVVGGRASGVGAQYF. The chain uses TRBV29-1 and TRBJ2-5; 9 bases agree with TRBD2. Losses at the gene ends were 4 bases for V and 9 bases for J; bases not matched to a gene: 18. Per germline, CDR1 SQVTM and CDR2 ANQGSEA. CDR3 length: 16 amino acids.

This clone was counted between two and nine times. The chain has TRBV28 and TRBJ1-2; D not certain. Germline-derived CDR1 and CDR2 are MDHEN and SYDVKM. V was clipped by 6 bases and J by 4 bases, with 9 bases between them. The CDR3 has 12 residues. This CDR3 is CASSPLGYGYTF. CDR3 in DNA: TGTGCCAGCAGCCCACTAGGCTATGGCTACACCTTC.

This chain joins TRBV9 and TRBJ2-1; the D gene is possibly TRBD2 (5 bases). V was clipped by 7 bases and J by 0 bases, with 8 bases between them. This CDR3 spans 13 amino acids. Germline lookup yields CDR1 SGDLS and CDR2 YYNGEE. As DNA, the CDR3 is TGTGCCAGCCAGCGGTACTCCTACAATGAGCAGTTCTTC. Encoded protein: CASQRYSYNEQFF.

The chain employs TRBV25-1 and TRBJ1-1, with D unclear. Germline loops: CDR1 MGHDK, CDR2 SYGVNS. The V gene lost 0 bases and the J gene lost 1 base, with 9 bases spanning the gap. There are 15 residues in the CDR3. CDR3 sequence (DNA): TGTGCCAGCAGTGAATATGGCGAGGGGAACACTGAAGCTTTCTTT. The encoded protein is CASSEYGEGNTEAFF.

The rearrangement joins TRBV7-6 to TRBJ1-5; 7 bases match TRBD1. Germline-derived CDR1 and CDR2 are SGHVS and FNYEAQ. Germline trimming cut 4 bases from V and 8 bases from J; bases unmatched to any gene: 11. This CDR3 is built from 15 residues. The CDR3 region is CASSSRQGKGEPQHF. CDR3 sequence (DNA): TGTGCCAGCAGCTCTCGACAGGGAAAGGGCGAGCCCCAGCATTTT.

Details on this clone: A read error may be the cause here, since a much bigger clone is one base away. The chain joins TRBV9 to TRBJ2-7, with 11 bases that match TRBD2. There are 14 residues in the CDR3. Germline loops: CDR1 SGDLS, CDR2 YYNGEE. Unmatched junction bases numbered 1, after V lost 3 bases and J lost 2 bases. The CDR3 DNA is TGTGCCAGCAGCGCGGGACTAGCGGCCTACGAGCAGTACTTC. As protein: CASSAGLAAYEQYF.

CDR3 coding DNA: TGTGCCAGCAGTCGAGGGCCGGGGGGCGGCTATGGCTACACCTTC. Translating it yields CASSRGPGGGYGYTF. This rearrangement joins TRBV11-2 to TRBJ1-2; TRBD1 might be the D (6 bases). The CDR3 loop spans 15 amino acids. The germline CDR1 and CDR2 sequences are SGHAT and FQNNGV. Between the trimmed V and J ends, which lost 6 bases and 4 bases, there was a span of 18 bases. The whole variable domain, filled in from reference TRBV11-2 and TRBJ1-2, reads EAGVAQSPRYKIIEKRQSVAFWCNPISGHATLYWYQQILGQGPKLLIQFQNNGVVDDSQLPKDRFSAERLKGVDSTLKIQPAKLEDSAVYLCASSRGPGGGYGYTFGSGTRLTVV.

V is TRBV27 and J is TRBJ1-2, with unresolved D. The CDR3 spans 12 residues. Looked up from germline, CDR1 is MNHEY and CDR2 is SMNVEV (reference sequence). In DNA, the CDR3 is TGTCCGCACCGAGTCTCTAGCTATGGCTACACCTTC. It yields the protein CPHRVSSYGYTF.

There are a few counts of this clone. The V call is TRBV5-1, the J call TRBJ2-7; 8 bases line up with TRBD2. V lost 4 bases to trimming and J lost 7 bases; unmatched junction nucleotides: 19. This CDR3 region has 17 residues. Germline V CDR1 and CDR2: SGHRS, YFSETQ. The CDR3 DNA follows: TGCGCCAGCAGCCCTACGGTTGGGGCCAGCGGGAGAGTGGAGCAGTACTTC. Protein sequence: CASSPTVGASGRVEQYF.

The rearrangement links TRBV27 to TRBJ2-3; D uncertain. Per the germline V gene, CDR1 is MNHEY and CDR2 is SMNVEV (reference sequence). The CDR3 runs 11 residues. Trimming shortened V by 0 bases and J by 9 bases, and 4 bases separated the two germline ends. The CDR3 DNA sequence: TGTGCCAGCAGTTTATCAAGCACGCAGTATTTT. Its protein is CASSLSSTQYF.

The genes are TRBV12-5 and TRBJ2-7; 8 bases map to TRBD1. In germline, CDR1 is LGHNT, CDR2 FRNRAP. The CDR3 covers 16 residues. The J segment lost 6 bases and the V segment lost 2 bases, leaving 12 bases of the junction unmatched. CDR3 residues: CASGLYTTGVHLEQYF. The CDR3 bases are TGTGCTAGTGGTTTGTACACGACAGGGGTCCACCTCGAGCAGTACTTC.

The chain employs TRBV9 and TRBJ2-7, with a weak D call TRBD1 (5 bases). Germline V gene sequence: CDR1 SGDLS, CDR2 YYNGEE. The CDR3 runs to 14 residues. V was shortened by 4 bases and J by 6 bases, with 17 bases between the two germline ends. CDR3 sequence: CASSTGTGDLEQYF. DNA for the CDR3: TGTGCCAGCAGCACAGGAACAGGAGATCTCGAGCAGTACTTC. The variable domain in full, completed from reference TRBV9 and TRBJ2-7, reads DSGVTQTPKHLITATGQRVTLRCSPRSGDLSVYWYQQSLDQGLQFLIQYYNGEERAKGNILERFSAQQFPDLHSELNLSSLELGDSALYFCASSTGTGDLEQYFGPGTRLTVT.

The chain recombines TRBV6-5 with TRBJ1-2; 8 positions agree with TRBD1. CDR3 length: 15 amino acids. Looked up from germline, CDR1 is MNHEY and CDR2 is SVGAGI. The J segment lost 4 bases and the V segment lost 2 bases, leaving 6 bases of the junction unmatched. This chain's CDR3 is CASSYPGQDPYGYTF. The CDR3 DNA is TGTGCCAGCAGTTACCCGGGACAGGACCCCTATGGCTACACCTTC.

The chain employs TRBV6-5 and TRBJ1-6, with D unclear. Germline V gene sequence: CDR1 MNHEY, CDR2 SVGAGI. V lost 2 bases, J lost 0 bases, and 5 bases lay in between. The CDR3 covers 15 residues. The CDR3 nucleotides are TGTGCCAGCAGTTACGAGAGCTCCTATAATTCACCCCTCCACTTT. This encodes CASSYESSYNSPLHF.